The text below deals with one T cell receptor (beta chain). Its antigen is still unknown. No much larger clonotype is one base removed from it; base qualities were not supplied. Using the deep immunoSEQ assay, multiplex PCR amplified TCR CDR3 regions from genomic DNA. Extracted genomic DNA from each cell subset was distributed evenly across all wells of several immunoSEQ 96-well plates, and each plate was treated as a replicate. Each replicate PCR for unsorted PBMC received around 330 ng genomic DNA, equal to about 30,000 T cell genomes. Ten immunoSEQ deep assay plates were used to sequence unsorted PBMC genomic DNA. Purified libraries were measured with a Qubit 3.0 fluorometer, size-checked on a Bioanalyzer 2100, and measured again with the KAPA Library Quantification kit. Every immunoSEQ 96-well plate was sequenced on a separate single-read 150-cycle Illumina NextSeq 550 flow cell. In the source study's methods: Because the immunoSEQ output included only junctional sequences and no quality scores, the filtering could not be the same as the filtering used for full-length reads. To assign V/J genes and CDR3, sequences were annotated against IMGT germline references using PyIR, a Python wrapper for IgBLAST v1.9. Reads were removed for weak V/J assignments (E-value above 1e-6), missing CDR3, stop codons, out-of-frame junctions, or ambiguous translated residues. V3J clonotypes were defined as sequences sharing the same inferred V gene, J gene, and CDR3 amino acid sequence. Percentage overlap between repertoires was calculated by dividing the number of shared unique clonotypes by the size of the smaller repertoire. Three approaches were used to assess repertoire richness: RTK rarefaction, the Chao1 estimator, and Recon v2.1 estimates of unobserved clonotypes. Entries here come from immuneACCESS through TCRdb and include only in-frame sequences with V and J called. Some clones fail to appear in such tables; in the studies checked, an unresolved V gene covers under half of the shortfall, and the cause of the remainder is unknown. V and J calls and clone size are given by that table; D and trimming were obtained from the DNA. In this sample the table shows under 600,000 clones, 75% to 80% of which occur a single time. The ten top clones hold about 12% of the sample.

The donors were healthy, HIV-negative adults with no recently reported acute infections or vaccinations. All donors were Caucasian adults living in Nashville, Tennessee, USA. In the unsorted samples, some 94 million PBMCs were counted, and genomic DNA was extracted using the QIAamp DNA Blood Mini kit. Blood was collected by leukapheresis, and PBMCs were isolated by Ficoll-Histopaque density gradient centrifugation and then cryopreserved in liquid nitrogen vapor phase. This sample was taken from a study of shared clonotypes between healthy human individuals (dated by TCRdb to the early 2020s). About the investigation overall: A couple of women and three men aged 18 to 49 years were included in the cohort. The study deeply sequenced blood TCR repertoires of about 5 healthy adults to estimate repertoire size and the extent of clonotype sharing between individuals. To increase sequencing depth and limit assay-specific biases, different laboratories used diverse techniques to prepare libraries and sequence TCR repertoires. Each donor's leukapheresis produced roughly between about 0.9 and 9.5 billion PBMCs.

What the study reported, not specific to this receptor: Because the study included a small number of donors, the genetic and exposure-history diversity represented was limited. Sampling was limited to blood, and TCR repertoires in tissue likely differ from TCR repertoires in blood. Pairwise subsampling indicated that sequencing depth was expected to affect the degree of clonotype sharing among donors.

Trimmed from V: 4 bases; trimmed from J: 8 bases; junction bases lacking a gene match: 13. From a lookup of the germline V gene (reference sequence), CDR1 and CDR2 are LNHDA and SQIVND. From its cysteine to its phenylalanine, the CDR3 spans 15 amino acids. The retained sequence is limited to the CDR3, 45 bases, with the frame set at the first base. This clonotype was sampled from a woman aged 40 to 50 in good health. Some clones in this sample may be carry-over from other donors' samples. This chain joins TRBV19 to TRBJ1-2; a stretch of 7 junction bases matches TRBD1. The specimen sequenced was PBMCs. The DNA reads TGTGCCAGTAGTAGAACCGCCCCACAGGGGACGGGCTACACCTTC. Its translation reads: CASSRTAPQGTGYTF. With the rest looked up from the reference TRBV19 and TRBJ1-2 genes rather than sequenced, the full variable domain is DGGITQSPKYLFRKEGQNVTLSCEQNLNHDAMYWYRQDPGQGLRLIYYSQIVNDFQKGDIAEGYSVSREKKESFPLTVTSAQKNPTAFYLCASSRTAPQGTGYTFGSGTRLTVV.